Listed below are T cell receptor beta chains from one sample, sequenced in a study of T cell repertoires in cytomegalovirus infection. TCRdb reprocessed the reads via MiXCR and lists one record per CDR3 protein. This table holds 740,000 or so distinct CDR3 sequences, 35% found once. Sequenced input: PBMCs. The source is a human donor in good health (CMV status not recorded). Some clones in this sample may be carry-over from other donors' samples. Each CDR3 is given with its conserved first and last residue. A D gene is named only where the DNA matches it firmly. Rows may omit the clone size; those that give it use once, few, many or a size class.

V: TRBV12-3/TRBV12-4; D: TRBD2; J: TRBJ2-3; size: -; DNA: TGTGCCAGCAGTCCCCGGACTAGCGGGAGGGCCCCAGATACGCAGTATTTT; CDR3: CASSPRTSGRAPDTQYF
V: TRBV18; D: TRBD1; J: TRBJ2-1; size: many; DNA: TGTGCCAGCTCACCACGGCCAGGGGGTAATAATGAGCAGTTCTTC; CDR3: CASSPRPGGNNEQFF
V: TRBV7-2; D: TRBD1; J: TRBJ2-7; size: -; DNA: TGTGCCAGCAGCAAGGACAGGGCTAGGGACTACGAGCAGTACTTC; CDR3: CASSKDRARDYEQYF
V: TRBV27; D: TRBD1; J: TRBJ1-1; size: few; DNA: TGTGCCAGCAGTTGGGACAGGGCATCCCATGAAGCTTTCTTT; CDR3: CASSWDRASHEAFF
V: TRBV28; D: -; J: TRBJ1-1; size: few; DNA: TGTGCCAGCAGTTTTGCGGGGCAAGGGACTGAAGCTTTCTTT; CDR3: CASSFAGQGTEAFF
V: TRBV7-6; D: -; J: TRBJ1-1; size: -; DNA: TGTGCCAGCAACGGGACGGCCTACACTGAAGCTTTCTTT; CDR3: CASNGTAYTEAFF
V: TRBV7-9; D: -; J: TRBJ2-1; size: -; DNA: TGTGCCAGCAGCGAAATACAGTATAACAATGAGCAGTTCTTC; CDR3: CASSEIQYNNEQFF
V: TRBV18; D: TRBD1; J: TRBJ2-1; size: -; DNA: TGTGCCAGCTCACCACGTGGGACAGGGATCTACAATGAGCAGTTCTTC; CDR3: CASSPRGTGIYNEQFF
V: TRBV20-1; D: TRBD1; J: TRBJ2-7; size: -; DNA: TGCAGTGCTAGAAAAACCGGGACAGGATCCGAGCAGTACTTC; CDR3: CSARKTGTGSEQYF
V: TRBV7-8; D: TRBD2; J: TRBJ2-3; size: -; DNA: TGTGCCAGCAGCTGGCGGGGGGGTGAAGATACGCAGTATTTT; CDR3: CASSWRGGEDTQYF
V: TRBV25-1; D: -; J: TRBJ1-4; size: -; DNA: TGTGCCAGCAGTGAATCGTCGAGGGCTAATGAAAAACTGTTTTTT; CDR3: CASSESSRANEKLFF
V: TRBV20-1; D: TRBD1; J: TRBJ1-5; size: -; DNA: TGCAGTGCTAGAGTGGCAGGGGGAGGCCAGCAGCCCCAGCATTTT; CDR3: CSARVAGGGQQPQHF
V: TRBV19; D: -; J: TRBJ2-3; size: -; DNA: TGTGCCAGTAAAGTCAGGAACAACCCCCCGGAGGGTACGCAGTATTTT; CDR3: CASKVRNNPPEGTQYF
V: TRBV7-9; D: TRBD2; J: TRBJ2-3; size: -; DNA: TGTGCCAGCAGCCCAAGACTAGCGGGAGGTTCAGATACGCAGTATTTT; CDR3: CASSPRLAGGSDTQYF
V: TRBV7-8; D: -; J: TRBJ1-1; size: -; DNA: TGTGACAGAAGCTTAGTCTTGGGCAACACTGAAGCTTTCTTT; CDR3: CDRSLVLGNTEAFF
V: TRBV24-1; D: -; J: TRBJ2-5; size: few; DNA: TGTGCCACCAGTGATCCCGGTGAGAGCCACTCTCGAGGGGAGACCCAGTACTTC; CDR3: CATSDPGESHSRGETQYF
V: TRBV11-2; D: -; J: TRBJ2-7; size: few; DNA: TGTGCCAGCAGCTTAGATTATGGGGGGTCAGTGCGAGAGCAGTACTTC; CDR3: CASSLDYGGSVREQYF
V: TRBV7-6; D: TRBD2; J: TRBJ2-7; size: many; DNA: TGTGCCAGCAGCTTAGCGTCTGGGTTCGGAGGGACTAGGGAGCAGTACTTC; CDR3: CASSLASGFGGTREQYF
V: TRBV6-5; D: -; J: TRBJ1-6; size: -; DNA: TGTGCCAGCAGCCGTGACTTGGGTGGCTCTAATTCACCCCTCCACTTT; CDR3: CASSRDLGGSNSPLHF
V: TRBV7-8; D: TRBD2; J: TRBJ2-5; size: many; DNA: TGTGCCAGCAGCCCCTATTTTGCGGGAGGGCCTTCCCAAGAGACCCAGTACTTC; CDR3: CASSPYFAGGPSQETQYF
V: TRBV7-3; D: TRBD1; J: TRBJ1-5; size: few; DNA: TGTGCCAGCAGCTTAAGGCTATTGAATCTAAGGACAGGGGATGAGGGACAGCCCCAGCATTTT; CDR3: CASSLRLLNLRTGDEGQPQHF
V: TRBV7-3; D: TRBD1; J: TRBJ2-1; size: -; DNA: TGTGCCAGCAGCTCGGGACAGGGTAGGGATGAGCAGTTCTTC; CDR3: CASSSGQGRDEQFF